The entry below gives a single T cell receptor beta chain sequence along with its context. Stated time point: sample taken at primary tumor resection. Unsorted whole RNA samples from tumor, nontumor lung or frozen PBMC were sequenced. Donors were under 90 untreated early-stage non-small cell lung cancer patients. Carried by each TCR cDNA molecule was a unique molecular identifier. TCRdb ran MiXCR on the 5' RACE reads and lists one entry per CDR3 protein. Altogether tens of thousands of distinct CDR3 sequences are present, about 5.8% being singletons, with the ten largest covering around 10%. The source of the sample is a study of spatial heterogeneity in lung cancer. Looking at the study overall: An average of more than ten raw reads was observed per unique TCR and UMI combination.

With 1 base removed from V and 6 bases from J, the gap between germline ends came to 7 bases. Germline values: CDR1 SGHTA, CDR2 FQGNSA. CDR3 size: 12 residues. This chain uses TRBV7-2 with TRBJ2-7; D is uncertain. This specimen consisted of PBMCs, obtained at surgery. This sequence originates from a male donor with early-stage non-small cell lung cancer. The CDR3 DNA is TGTGCCAGCAGCTTAGATCTGCGCGAGCAGTACTTC. Encoded protein: CASSLDLREQYF. Full variable domain (remainder filled in from reference TRBV7-2 and TRBJ2-7): GAGVSQSPSNKVTEKGKDVELRCDPISGHTALYWYRQSLGQGLEFLIYFQGNSAPDKSGLPSDRFSAERTGGSVSTLTIQRTQQEDSAVYLCASSLDLREQYFGPGTRLTVT.